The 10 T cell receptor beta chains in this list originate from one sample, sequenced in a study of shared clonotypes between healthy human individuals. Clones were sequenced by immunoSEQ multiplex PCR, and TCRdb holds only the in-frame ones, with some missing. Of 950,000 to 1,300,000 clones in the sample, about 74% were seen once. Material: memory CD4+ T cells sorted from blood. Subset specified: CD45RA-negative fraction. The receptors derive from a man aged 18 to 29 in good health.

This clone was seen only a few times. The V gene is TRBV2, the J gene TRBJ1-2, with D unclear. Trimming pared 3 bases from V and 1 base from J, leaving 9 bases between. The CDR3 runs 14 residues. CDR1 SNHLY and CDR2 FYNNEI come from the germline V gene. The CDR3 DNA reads TGTGCCAGCAGTGATGAGGCCGGTAACTATGGCTACACCTTC. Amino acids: CASSDEAGNYGYTF.

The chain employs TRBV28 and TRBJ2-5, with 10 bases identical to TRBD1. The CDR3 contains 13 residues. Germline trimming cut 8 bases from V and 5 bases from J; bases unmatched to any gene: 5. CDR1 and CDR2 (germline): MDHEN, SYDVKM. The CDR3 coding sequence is TGTGCCAGCTGGGACAGGGGTAGGGAGACCCAGTACTTC. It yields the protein CASWDRGRETQYF.

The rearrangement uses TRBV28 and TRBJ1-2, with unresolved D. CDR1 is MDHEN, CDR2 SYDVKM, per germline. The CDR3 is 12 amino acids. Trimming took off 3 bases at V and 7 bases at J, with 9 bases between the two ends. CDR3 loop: CASSLEVFGYTF. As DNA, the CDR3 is TGTGCCAGCAGTTTGGAGGTTTTTGGCTACACCTTC.

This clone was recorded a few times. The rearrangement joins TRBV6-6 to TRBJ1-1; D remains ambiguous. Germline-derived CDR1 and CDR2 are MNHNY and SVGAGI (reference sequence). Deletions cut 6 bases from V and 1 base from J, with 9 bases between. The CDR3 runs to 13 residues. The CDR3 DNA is TGTGCCAGCAGGAGTTACCGGAACACTGAAGCTTTCTTT. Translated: CASRSYRNTEAFF.

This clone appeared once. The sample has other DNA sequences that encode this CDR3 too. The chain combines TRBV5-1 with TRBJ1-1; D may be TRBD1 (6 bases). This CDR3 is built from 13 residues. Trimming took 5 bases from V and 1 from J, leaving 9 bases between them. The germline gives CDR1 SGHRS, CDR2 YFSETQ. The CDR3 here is CASSGQPNTEAFF. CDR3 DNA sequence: TGCGCCAGCAGTGGACAGCCGAACACTGAAGCTTTCTTT.

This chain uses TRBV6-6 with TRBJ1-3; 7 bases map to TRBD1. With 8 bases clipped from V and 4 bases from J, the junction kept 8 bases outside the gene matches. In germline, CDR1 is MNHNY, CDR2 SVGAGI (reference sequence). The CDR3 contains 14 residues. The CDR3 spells CASREGARGNTIYF. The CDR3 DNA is TGTGCCAGCCGAGAGGGGGCGAGGGGAAACACCATATATTTT.

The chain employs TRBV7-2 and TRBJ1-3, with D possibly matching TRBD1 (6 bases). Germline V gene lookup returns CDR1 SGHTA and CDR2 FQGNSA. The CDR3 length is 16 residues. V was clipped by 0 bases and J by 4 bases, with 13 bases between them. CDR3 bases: TGTGCCAGCAGCTTAGCAGGGGGAGTTGTGGGAAACACCATATATTTT. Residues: CASSLAGGVVGNTIYF.

The CDR3 DNA reads as TGTGCCAGCAGCTCGGCTGGGGGTACGCAGTATTTT. Translation: CASSSAGGTQYF. The J gene is TRBJ2-3, the V gene TRBV7-2; D possibly uses TRBD1 or TRBD2 (5 bases each). The germline CDR1 and CDR2 sequences are SGHTA and FQGNSA. Trimming removed 4 bases at V and 8 bases at J, with 10 bases between. The CDR3 has 12 residues.

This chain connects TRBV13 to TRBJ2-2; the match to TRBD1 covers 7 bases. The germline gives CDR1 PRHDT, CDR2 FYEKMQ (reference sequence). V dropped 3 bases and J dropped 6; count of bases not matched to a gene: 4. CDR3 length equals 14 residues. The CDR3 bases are TGTGCCAGCAGCTTGACAGGGCCTCCCGGGGAGCTGTTTTTT. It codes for CASSLTGPPGELFF.

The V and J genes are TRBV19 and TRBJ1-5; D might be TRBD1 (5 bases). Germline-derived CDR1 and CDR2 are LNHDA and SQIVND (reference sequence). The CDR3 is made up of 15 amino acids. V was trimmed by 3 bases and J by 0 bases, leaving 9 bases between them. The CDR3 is CASSISGTSNQPQHF. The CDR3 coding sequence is TGTGCCAGTAGTATTTCTGGGACTAGCAATCAGCCCCAGCATTTT.